This section outlines one T cell receptor (beta chain) sequence together with its context. The source of the sample is a study of PD-1 blockade in classical Hodgkin lymphoma. Turning to the study itself: On a schedule of every 2 weeks, patients received nivolumab 3 mg/kg intravenously.

TCRdb keeps only in-frame clones here, not all; method: immunoSEQ multiplex PCR. The data contain about 24,000 clones, around 80% of them seen just once; the ten biggest clones take up more than 5%. The CDR3 contains 14 residues. CDR1 SNHLY and CDR2 FYNNEI come from the germline V gene. V was cut by 5 bases and J by 5 bases, with 12 bases left in between. As for time point: cycle 4 day 1 (C4D1), after 5 to 7 weeks of nivolumab. All trial patients relapsed after autologous stem cell transplantation. This clonotype was sampled from a human donor with classical Hodgkin lymphoma. This chain uses TRBV2 with TRBJ1-4; D is ambiguous. Sequences were derived from peripheral blood mononuclear cells (PBMCs), sampled before the fourth cycle of nivolumab. The CDR3 loop is CASSPQWTNEKLFF. CDR3 DNA: TGTGCCAGCAGTCCACAGTGGACCAATGAAAAACTGTTTTTT.